This entry is about one T cell receptor beta chain. In the source study's methods: Reference gene primer amplification gave estimated nucleated cell counts. This table comes from immunoSEQ multiplex PCR, and its TCRdb copy is limited to in-frame clones, with some not included. V and J calls and clone size follow that table, whereas D and trimming were derived from the DNA. The repertoire holds about 210,000 clones, with around 80% as singletons. This sample is part of a study of blood T cell repertoires in COVID-19. CDR1 and CDR2 (germline): LGHNT, FRNRAP. V dropped 1 base and J dropped 11 bases, with 12 bases sitting between them. The CDR3 is 14 residues long.

V and J are TRBV12-5 and TRBJ1-6, with D unclear. This clonotype originated in a man between 60 and 75 years old with acute or convalescent COVID-19. Sequencing used peripheral blood. CDR3 bases: TGTGCTAGTGGTTTGGAATCCGGGATCACACCCCTCCACTTT. Its translation is CASGLESGITPLHF.